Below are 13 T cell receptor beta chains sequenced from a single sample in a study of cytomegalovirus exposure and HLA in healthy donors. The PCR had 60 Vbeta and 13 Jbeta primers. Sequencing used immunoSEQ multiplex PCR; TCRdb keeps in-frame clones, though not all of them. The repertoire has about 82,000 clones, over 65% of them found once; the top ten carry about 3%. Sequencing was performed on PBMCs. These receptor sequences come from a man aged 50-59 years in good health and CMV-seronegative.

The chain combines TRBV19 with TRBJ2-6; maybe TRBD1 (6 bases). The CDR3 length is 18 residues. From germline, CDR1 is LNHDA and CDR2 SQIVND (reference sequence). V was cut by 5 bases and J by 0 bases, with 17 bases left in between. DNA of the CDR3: TGTGCCAGTAGTGCCGAATGGGACACCAGCTCTGGGGCCAACGTCCTGACTTTC. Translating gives CASSAEWDTSSGANVLTF.

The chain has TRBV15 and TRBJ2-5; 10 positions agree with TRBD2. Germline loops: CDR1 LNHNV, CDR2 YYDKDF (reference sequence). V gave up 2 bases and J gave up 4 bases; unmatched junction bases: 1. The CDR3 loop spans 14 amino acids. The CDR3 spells CATSRSGGVETQYF. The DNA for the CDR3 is TGTGCCACCAGCAGAAGCGGGGGGGTAGAGACCCAGTACTTC.

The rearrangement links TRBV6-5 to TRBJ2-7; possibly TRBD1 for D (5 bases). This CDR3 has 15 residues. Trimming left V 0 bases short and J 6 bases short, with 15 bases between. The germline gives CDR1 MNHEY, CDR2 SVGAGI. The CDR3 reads CASSYSRDTAGEQYF. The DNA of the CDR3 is TGTGCCAGCAGTTACTCCAGGGATACCGCCGGCGAGCAGTACTTC.

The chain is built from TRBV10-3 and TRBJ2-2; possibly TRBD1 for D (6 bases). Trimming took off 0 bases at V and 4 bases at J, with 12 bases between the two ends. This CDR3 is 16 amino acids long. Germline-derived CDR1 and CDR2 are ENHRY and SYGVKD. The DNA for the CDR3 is TGTGCCATCAGTGAGTCCTGGGGGCAAGGCACCGGGGAGCTGTTTTTT. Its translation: CAISESWGQGTGELFF.

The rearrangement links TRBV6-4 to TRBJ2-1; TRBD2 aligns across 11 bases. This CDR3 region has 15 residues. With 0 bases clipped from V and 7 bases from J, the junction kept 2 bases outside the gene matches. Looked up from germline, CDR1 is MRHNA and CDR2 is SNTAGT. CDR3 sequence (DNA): TGTGCCAGCAGTGACTCGTTAGCGGGGGGGAATGAGCAGTTCTTC. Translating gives CASSDSLAGGNEQFF.

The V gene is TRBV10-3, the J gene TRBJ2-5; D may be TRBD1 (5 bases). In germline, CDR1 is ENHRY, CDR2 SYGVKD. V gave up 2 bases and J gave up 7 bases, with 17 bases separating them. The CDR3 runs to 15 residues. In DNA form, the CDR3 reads TGTGCCATCAGTGAGCCCACAGGTACCAAGGGGACCCAGTACTTC. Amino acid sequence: CAISEPTGTKGTQYF.

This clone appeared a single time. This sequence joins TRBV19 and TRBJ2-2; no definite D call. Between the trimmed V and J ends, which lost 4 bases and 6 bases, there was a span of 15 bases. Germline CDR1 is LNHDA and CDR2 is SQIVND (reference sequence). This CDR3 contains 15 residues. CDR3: CASSNFAGTPGELFF. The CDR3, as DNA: TGTGCCAGTAGTAACTTCGCTGGTACCCCCGGGGAGCTGTTTTTT. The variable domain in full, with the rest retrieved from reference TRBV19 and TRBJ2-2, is DGGITQSPKYLFRKEGQNVTLSCEQNLNHDAMYWYRQDPGQGLRLIYYSQIVNDFQKGDIAEGYSVSREKKESFPLTVTSAQKNPTAFYLCASSNFAGTPGELFFGEGSRLTVL.

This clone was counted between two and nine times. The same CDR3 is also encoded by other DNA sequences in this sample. The CDR3 DNA reads as TGCGCCAGCAGCTTGGTGCAGAACTATGGCTACACCTTC. Its translation: CASSLVQNYGYTF. The chain recombines TRBV5-1 with TRBJ1-2; D is unclear. This CDR3 is 13 amino acids long. Germline V gene data show CDR1 as SGHRS and CDR2 as YFSETQ. With 0 bases removed from V and 2 bases from J, the gap between germline ends came to 5 bases.

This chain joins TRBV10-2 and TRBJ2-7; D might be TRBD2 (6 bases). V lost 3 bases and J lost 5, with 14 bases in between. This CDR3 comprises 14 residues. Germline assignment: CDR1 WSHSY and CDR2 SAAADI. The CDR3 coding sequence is TGCGCCAGCAGTGATGGGGGGTTTGGGCACGAGCAGTACTTC. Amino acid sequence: CASSDGGFGHEQYF.

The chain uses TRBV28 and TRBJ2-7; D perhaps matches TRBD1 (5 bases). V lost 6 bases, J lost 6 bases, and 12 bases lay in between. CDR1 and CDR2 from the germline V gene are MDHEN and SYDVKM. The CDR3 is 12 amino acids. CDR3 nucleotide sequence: TGTGCCAGCAGAGGCAGGGTTGTCGAGCAGTACTTC. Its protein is CASRGRVVEQYF.

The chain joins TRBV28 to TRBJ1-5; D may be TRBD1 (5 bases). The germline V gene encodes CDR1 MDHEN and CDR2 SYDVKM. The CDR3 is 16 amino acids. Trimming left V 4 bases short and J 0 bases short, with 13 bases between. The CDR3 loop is CASSSGGRYSNQPQHF. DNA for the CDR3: TGTGCCAGCAGTTCCGGGGGAAGGTATAGCAATCAGCCCCAGCATTTT.

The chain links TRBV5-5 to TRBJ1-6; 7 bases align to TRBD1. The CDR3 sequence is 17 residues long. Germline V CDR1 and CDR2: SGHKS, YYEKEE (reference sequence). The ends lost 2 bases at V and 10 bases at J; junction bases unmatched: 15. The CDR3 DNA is TGTGCCAGCAGCTTTATACCTCAGGGGGGATTGAAGTCACCCCTCCACTTT. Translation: CASSFIPQGGLKSPLHF.

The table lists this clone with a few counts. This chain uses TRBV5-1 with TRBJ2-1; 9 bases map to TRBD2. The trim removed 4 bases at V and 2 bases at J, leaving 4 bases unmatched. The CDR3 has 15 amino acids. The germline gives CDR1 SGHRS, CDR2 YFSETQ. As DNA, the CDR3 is TGCGCCAGCAGCGAACTAGCGGGTCCCTACAATGAGCAGTTCTTC. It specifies CASSELAGPYNEQFF.